The 22 T cell receptor beta chains reported below all come from one sample, sequenced in a study of T cell responses to AZD1222 COVID-19 vaccine. Sequencing was performed with immunoSEQ multiplex PCR; in TCRdb, only in-frame clones are kept and a portion is missing. The sample has about 86,000 clones, 90% seen once. This specimen was peripheral blood, taken on day 0 of AZD1222 vaccination. The receptor source for this set is an adult in good health.

This chain connects TRBV19 to TRBJ1-2; 7 bases are a match to TRBD1. J gave up 2 bases and V 7 bases, and 10 bases lay outside the gene matches. CDR1 and CDR2 (germline): LNHDA, SQIVND (reference sequence). The CDR3 runs 15 residues. The DNA of the CDR3 is TGTGCCAGTAATCACCGCCCCAGGGGGAACTATGGCTACACCTTC. It translates to CASNHRPRGNYGYTF.

The chain links TRBV5-5 to TRBJ1-3, with a tentative D call TRBD1 (5 bases). Germline V lookup: CDR1 SGHKS, CDR2 YYEKEE (reference sequence). The CDR3 extends over 18 amino acids. V lost 5 bases and J 0 bases, leaving 21 bases between the germline ends. The CDR3 DNA reads as TGTGCCAGCAGGGGCCCGCCGGGGGAGGGAGTCTCTGGAAACACCATATATTTT. Amino acids: CASRGPPGEGVSGNTIYF.

J is TRBJ1-2 and V is TRBV5-1; D remains unclear. Germline V lookup: CDR1 SGHRS, CDR2 YFSETQ. This CDR3 is built from 14 residues. V was shortened by 5 bases and J by 1 base, with 12 bases between the two germline ends. In DNA form, the CDR3 reads TGCGCCAGCAGTGAGGGTAGCCATAACTATGGCTACACCTTC. Translating it yields CASSEGSHNYGYTF.

The gene calls are TRBV3-1 (or the pseudogene TRBV3-2) and TRBJ1-6; D uncertain. Germline-derived CDR1 and CDR2 are LGHDT and YNNKEL (reference sequence). V was trimmed by 5 bases and J by 3 bases, leaving 11 bases between them. The CDR3 runs 15 residues. The CDR3 here is CASSSRAVYNSPLHF. The CDR3 nucleotides are TGTGCCAGCAGCTCCCGGGCAGTCTATAATTCACCCCTCCACTTT.

This sequence joins TRBV7-8 and TRBJ2-7, with unresolved D. V was shortened by 1 base and J by 8 bases, with 18 bases between the two germline ends. The CDR3 is 15 residues long. The germline V gene has CDR1 SGHVS and CDR2 FQNEAQ. CDR3 amino acids: CASSLGDFRARQQYF. In DNA form, the CDR3 reads TGTGCCAGCAGCTTAGGTGATTTCAGAGCCCGACAGCAGTACTTC.

This clone was seen a single time. The chain recombines TRBV6-5 with TRBJ1-4; weak D call: TRBD1 (5 bases). The CDR3 sequence is 14 residues long. V dropped 7 bases and J dropped 3 bases, with 12 bases sitting between them. Germline CDR1 is MNHEY and CDR2 is SVGAGI. CDR3 loop: CASTVGGSNEKLFF. The CDR3 nucleotides read TGTGCCAGCACGGTGGGGGGTTCTAATGAAAAACTGTTTTTT.

The chain uses TRBV28 and TRBJ2-5; D is perhaps TRBD2 (6 bases). With 6 bases removed from V and 1 base from J, the gap between germline ends came to 12 bases. The CDR3 has 14 amino acids. Germline assignment: CDR1 MDHEN and CDR2 SYDVKM. This CDR3 is CASSPNSGQETQYF. The CDR3 DNA is TGTGCCAGCAGCCCCAATAGCGGCCAAGAGACCCAGTACTTC.

The V and J genes are TRBV19 and TRBJ2-3; TRBD1 matches 11 bases. This CDR3 contains 15 residues. CDR1 and CDR2 (germline): LNHDA, SQIVND (reference sequence). The V gene end was trimmed by 4 bases and the J gene end by 6 bases; junction bases not matched to a gene: 6. CDR3 protein: CASSTGTGGFDTQYF. Written as DNA, the CDR3 is TGTGCCAGTAGTACCGGGACAGGGGGTTTTGATACGCAGTATTTT.

The chain combines TRBV19 with TRBJ1-5; unclear D gene. V lost 0 bases and J lost 5, with 5 bases in between. The CDR3 sequence is 13 residues long. Germline V CDR1 and CDR2: LNHDA, SQIVND (reference sequence). CDR3: CASSIDQYQPQHF. CDR3 coding DNA: TGTGCCAGTAGTATAGATCAGTATCAGCCCCAGCATTTT.

The chain uses TRBV7-2 and TRBJ2-7, with D possibly matching TRBD1 (6 bases). The CDR3 totals 16 residues. The V gene lost 3 bases and the J gene lost 0 bases, with 15 bases spanning the gap. CDR1 and CDR2 from the germline V gene are SGHTA and FQGNSA. This CDR3 is CASSLGAATGSYEQYF. The CDR3 DNA reads TGTGCCAGCAGCTTGGGCGCGGCGACAGGCTCCTACGAGCAGTACTTC.

The chain recombines TRBV7-9 with TRBJ2-5; D is unclear. Trimming took 5 bases from V and 4 from J, leaving 11 bases between them. Germline assignment: CDR1 SEHNR and CDR2 FQNEAQ (reference sequence). CDR3 length: 13 residues. DNA for the CDR3: TGTGCCAGCAGCACGACCCCAGTAGAGACCCAGTACTTC. As protein: CASSTTPVETQYF. The whole variable domain, remainder taken from reference TRBV7-9 and TRBJ2-5, is DTGVSQNPRHKITKRGQNVTFRCDPISEHNRLYWYRQTLGQGPEFLTYFQNEAQLEKSRLLSDRFSAERPKGSFSTLEIQRTEQGDSAMYLCASSTTPVETQYFGPGTRLLVL.

The genes are TRBV4-1 and TRBJ2-1; 11 nucleotides match TRBD1. CDR1 is MGHRA, CDR2 YSYEKL, per germline. The CDR3 totals 15 residues. Losses at the gene ends were 5 bases for V and 2 bases for J; bases not matched to a gene: 2. The CDR3 here is CASSEGQGAYNEQFF. CDR3 sequence (DNA): TGCGCCAGCAGCGAGGGACAGGGGGCCTACAATGAGCAGTTCTTC.

The chain recombines TRBV25-1 with TRBJ1-3, with D possibly being TRBD1 (5 bases). The germline V gene encodes CDR1 MGHDK and CDR2 SYGVNS. With 6 bases removed from V and 7 bases from J, the gap between germline ends came to 13 bases. The CDR3 runs to 13 residues. The CDR3 nucleotides are TGTGCCAGCAGCGAAGGGGCAGTGAACACCATATATTTT. Residues: CASSEGAVNTIYF.

The chain couples TRBV4-1 to TRBJ1-1; no firm D call. Germline CDR1 reads MGHRA; CDR2 reads YSYEKL. CDR3 size: 12 residues. With 0 bases removed from V and 7 bases from J, the gap between germline ends came to 6 bases. CDR3 nucleotide sequence: TGCGCCAGCAGCCAAGATTCACTTGAAGCTTTCTTT. This gives the protein CASSQDSLEAFF.

This rearrangement joins TRBV6-1 to TRBJ1-1; tentative D call: TRBD1 (6 bases). Germline V gene lookup returns CDR1 MNHNS and CDR2 SASEGT. The length of the CDR3 is 14 residues. The V end was cut by 3 bases, the J end by 0 bases, with 8 bases between. CDR3 sequence reads: CASSERGLNTEAFF. The CDR3 DNA sequence: TGTGCCAGCAGTGAGCGGGGGCTGAACACTGAAGCTTTCTTT.

V and J are TRBV5-6 and TRBJ1-1; D ambiguous. CDR1 is SGHDT, CDR2 YYEEEE, per germline. The CDR3 is 16 amino acids. Trimming shortened V by 4 bases and J by 3 bases, and 19 bases separated the two germline ends. CDR3 nucleotide sequence: TGTGCCAGCAGCCGACCACCGGGGTGGGTGGACACTGAAGCTTTCTTT. Translating it yields CASSRPPGWVDTEAFF.

The chain has TRBV13 and TRBJ1-1; weak D call: TRBD1 (5 bases). CDR1 and CDR2 from the germline V gene are PRHDT and FYEKMQ (reference sequence). V was pared by 0 bases and J by 5 bases, with 7 bases between. The CDR3 is 13 residues long. CDR3 protein: CASSLGEGTEAFF. CDR3 nucleotide sequence: TGTGCCAGCAGCTTAGGGGAGGGGACTGAAGCTTTCTTT.

V usage is TRBV9 and J usage is TRBJ1-1, with unresolved D. The CDR3 extends over 13 amino acids. Looked up from germline, CDR1 is SGDLS and CDR2 is YYNGEE. V was pared by 2 bases and J by 0 bases, with 5 bases between. CDR3 sequence reads: CASSVELNTEAFF. CDR3 nucleotide sequence: TGTGCCAGCAGCGTCGAGTTGAACACTGAAGCTTTCTTT.

The CDR3 protein is CASSARTNPYEQYF. CDR3 DNA sequence: TGTGCCAGCAGCGCCAGGACTAACCCCTACGAGCAGTACTTC. The chain carries TRBV9 and TRBJ2-7; maybe TRBD2 (6 bases). This CDR3 contains 14 residues. V was cut by 3 bases and J by 2 bases, with 12 bases left in between. Germline V gene lookup returns CDR1 SGDLS and CDR2 YYNGEE.

This clone has just one count. The chain joins TRBV11-2 to TRBJ2-1, with TRBD1 as a possible D gene (6 bases). Trimming shortened V by 0 bases and J by 8 bases, and 26 bases separated the two germline ends. The germline V gene has CDR1 SGHAT and CDR2 FQNNGV. The CDR3 is 19 amino acids. CDR3 loop: CASSLDLRRSRDTWDEQFF. Written as DNA, the CDR3 is TGTGCCAGCAGCTTAGATCTTCGGCGGAGCCGGGACACCTGGGATGAGCAGTTCTTC. The variable domain in full, with the rest retrieved from reference TRBV11-2 and TRBJ2-1, is EAGVAQSPRYKIIEKRQSVAFWCNPISGHATLYWYQQILGQGPKLLIQFQNNGVVDDSQLPKDRFSAERLKGVDSTLKIQPAKLEDSAVYLCASSLDLRRSRDTWDEQFFGPGTRLTVL.

This clone has only one observation. CDR3 sequence (DNA): TGTGCCAGCAGTTATTATGAGACAAACACCGGGGAGCTGTTTTTT. Amino acid sequence: CASSYYETNTGELFF. The V call is TRBV6-5, the J call TRBJ2-2; D is ambiguous. The CDR3 runs 15 residues. Between the trimmed V and J ends, which lost 3 bases and 2 bases, there was a span of 10 bases. Germline loops: CDR1 MNHEY, CDR2 SVGAGI.

This rearrangement joins TRBV30 to TRBJ2-1; no reliable D call. The CDR3 runs to 11 residues. The V and J ends lost 1 base and 5 bases respectively, with 3 bases between them. Germline assignment: CDR1 GTSNPN and CDR2 SVGIG (reference sequence). As DNA, the CDR3 is TGTGCCTGGAGTGGAAACAATGAGCAGTTCTTC. Protein: CAWSGNNEQFF.